The entry that follows covers one T cell receptor (beta chain) sequence. Its antigen is not known. The sample comes from a study of early stage breast cancer tumors. Overall study: Samples were sequenced at 7.5 to 10-fold average coverage. Notes on the study in general: Enriched TCRB sequences shared across patients were mostly commonly generated sequences.

The data were produced by immunoSEQ multiplex PCR, yet TCRdb's version contains in-frame clones alone and is incomplete. The table has some 70,000 clones, 65% to 85% seen once. Specimen: blood. The clonotype originates from a person between 60 and 69 years old with breast cancer.

Here the CDR3 DNA reads TGTGCCAGTAGCCGCACCGTCTCCGGGACAGCCTCAGATACGCAGTATTTT. Its translation: CASSRTVSGTASDTQYF. V gene TRBV19 combines with J gene TRBJ2-3, with TRBD1 matching over 7 bases. This CDR3 is 17 amino acids long. With V trimmed by 6 bases and J by 4 bases, 16 bases remained unmatched. The germline CDR1 and CDR2 sequences are LNHDA and SQIVND (reference sequence).